Listed below are T cell receptor beta chains from one sample, sequenced in a study of blood T cell repertoires in COVID-19. Produced via immunoSEQ multiplex PCR; TCRdb's table is partial and in-frame only. Of roughly 200,000 clones detected, about 88% appear once; the ten largest clones hold roughly 1.7%. The source material was peripheral blood. The receptor set was obtained from a man aged 65-85 years with acute or convalescent COVID-19. Both conserved end residues are part of each CDR3. The D gene is left open where the match is weak. The listing skips clone size in some rows; elsewhere it reads once, few, many or a size class.

-,-,TRBV2,TRBJ2-2,CASSGAGARTGELFF,TGTGCCAGCAGTGGGGCAGGGGCACGGACCGGGGAGCTGTTTTTT
TRBD1,-,TRBV7-6,TRBJ1-6,CASSFGGQGNNSPLHF,TGTGCCAGCAGCTTTGGGGGACAGGGGAACAATTCACCCCTCCACTTT
TRBD1,many,TRBV7-9,TRBJ1-2,CASSLAGQGAGYTF,TGTGCCAGCAGCTTAGCCGGACAGGGGGCCGGCTACACCTTC
-,once,TRBV20-1,TRBJ2-1,CSARSNEQFF,TGCAGTGCCCGTTCGAATGAGCAGTTCTTC
-,-,TRBV7-2,TRBJ1-1,CASRQYRENTEAFF,TGTGCCAGCAGACAATACCGGGAGAACACTGAAGCTTTCTTT
TRBD1,-,TRBV2,TRBJ1-2,CASSMGQNYGYTF,TGTGCCAGCAGTATGGGACAGAACTATGGCTACACCTTC
-,-,TRBV3-1/TRBV3-2,TRBJ1-1,CASSPRANTEAFF,TGTGCCAGCAGCCCGAGGGCGAACACTGAAGCTTTCTTT
-,-,TRBV7-2,TRBJ2-7,CASSLDAGPEQYF,TGTGCCAGCAGCTTAGATGCAGGTCCGGAGCAGTACTTC
TRBD1,-,TRBV5-1,TRBJ1-4,CASSGTGLYNEKLFF,TGCGCCAGCAGCGGGACAGGTCTTTATAATGAAAAACTGTTTTTT
-,-,TRBV19,TRBJ1-1,CASSNREYEAFF,TGTGCCAGTAGTAACAGGGAATATGAAGCTTTCTTT
-,-,TRBV2,TRBJ2-1,CASSDLARNEQFF,TGTGCCAGCAGTGACCTAGCGCGTAATGAGCAGTTCTTC
-,-,TRBV7-8,TRBJ2-7,CASSLSGSYEQYF,TGTGCCAGCAGCTTATCGGGCTCCTACGAGCAGTACTTC
-,-,TRBV11-1,TRBJ1-1,CASSLEPNMREGAFF,TGTGCCAGCAGCTTAGAACCCAACATGCGTGAGGGAGCTTTCTTT
-,-,TRBV5-5,TRBJ1-5,CASSLSLSLGGSNQPQHF,TGTGCCAGCAGCTTGAGTCTTTCCCTGGGGGGTAGCAATCAGCCCCAGCATTTT
-,-,TRBV12-3/TRBV12-4,TRBJ1-2,CASRLGGVRGYTF,TGTGCCAGCAGACTGGGAGGGGTAAGGGGCTACACCTTC
-,many,TRBV12-5,TRBJ2-3,CASGLVQANTDTQYF,TGTGCTAGTGGTTTGGTACAGGCTAACACAGATACGCAGTATTTT
-,-,TRBV6-4,TRBJ1-6,CASSDGANSPLHF,TGTGCCAGCAGTGACGGGGCGAATTCACCCCTCCACTTT
TRBD1,-,TRBV28,TRBJ1-2,CASSLTGGTYGYTF,TGTGCCAGCAGTTTGACAGGGGGCACCTATGGCTACACCTTC
-,-,TRBV9,TRBJ1-2,CASSVGGLAYGYTF,TGTGCCAGCAGCGTCGGGGGTCTTGCCTATGGCTACACCTTC
-,once,TRBV5-1,TRBJ2-1,CASSFTGGSTSGPREQFF,TGCGCCAGCAGCTTTACAGGGGGCTCGACTAGCGGGCCAAGGGAGCAGTTCTTC
-,-,TRBV11-2,TRBJ2-5,CASSPDAAYQETQYF,TGTGCCAGCAGCCCGGATGCGGCGTACCAAGAGACCCAGTACTTC
TRBD2,-,TRBV18,TRBJ2-7,CASSPAAGGDYEQYF,TGTGCCAGCTCACCAGCGGCGGGAGGTGACTACGAGCAGTACTTC
-,-,TRBV5-8,TRBJ2-1,CASSPRLASYNEQFF,TGTGCCAGCAGCCCGAGGTTGGCTTCCTACAATGAGCAGTTCTTC
-,-,TRBV5-1,TRBJ2-7,CASSPDSGSYEQYF,TGCGCCAGCAGCCCGGACTCGGGAAGCTACGAGCAGTACTTC